The 30 T cell receptor beta chains presented below share a single source sample, sequenced in a study of molecular identifiers for immune sequencing clone quantification. TCRdb reprocessed the PCR reads with MiXCR, giving one entry per CDR3 protein. The top ten clones hold 0.7% to 0.95% of a sample with about 630,000 distinct CDR3 sequences, 25% of them seen once. The specimen was naive CD8+ T cells from blood, with Jurkat cell RNA spiked in. The subset is: FACS-sorted CD8+CD4-CCR7+CD45RA+ naive T cells. Every receptor here comes from a human donor in good health. Some libraries in this study had Jurkat cell RNA spiked in.

This clonotype was detected a few times. J is TRBJ1-1 and V is TRBV4-1; the D gene is possibly TRBD1 (5 bases). The germline CDR1 and CDR2 sequences are MGHRA and YSYEKL. Trimming removed 7 bases at V and 6 bases at J, with 9 bases between. The CDR3 runs to 11 residues. CDR3 coding DNA: TGCGCCAGCACCGTAGGGGCTGAAGCTTTCTTT. Its protein is CASTVGAEAFF.

This clonotype occurred once. A much larger clone lies one base from this, so it may be a read error. The chain links TRBV20-1 to TRBJ2-7; D call uncertain. This CDR3 has 13 residues. In germline, CDR1 is DFQATT, CDR2 SNEGSKA (reference sequence). The CDR3 region has the DNA TGCAGTGCTAGGGACCTTGATTCCTACGAGCCGTACTTC. Protein: CSARDLDSYEPYF.

The chain couples TRBV19 to TRBJ1-1, with 7 bases that match TRBD1. CDR3 length equals 14 residues. The V and J ends lost 5 bases and 3 bases, in that order; junction bases with no gene match: 6. CDR1 LNHDA and CDR2 SQIVND come from the germline V gene (reference sequence). Here the CDR3 reads CASSPGGLDTEAFF. CDR3 DNA sequence: TGTGCCAGTAGTCCAGGGGGTTTGGACACTGAAGCTTTCTTT.

The DNA of the CDR3 is TGTGCCAGCAGTTACTCTGACTCGACGTACGAGCAGTACTTC. This gives the protein CASSYSDSTYEQYF. The V call is TRBV6-5, the J call TRBJ2-7; D remains ambiguous. The V end lost 0 bases, the J end lost 4 bases, and 10 bases lay between the germline ends. Germline values: CDR1 MNHEY, CDR2 SVGAGI. CDR3 length equals 14 residues.

This clonotype was detected only a few times. The chain recombines TRBV11-2 with TRBJ2-5; TRBD1 or TRBD2 may be the D gene (5 bases each). V lost 5 bases and J lost 0, with 16 bases in between. CDR1 SGHAT and CDR2 FQNNGV come from the germline V gene. CDR3 length: 16 residues. The DNA for the CDR3 is TGTGCCAGCAGCGCCGAGGGGCCTACCTACCAAGAGACCCAGTACTTC. Its protein is CASSAEGPTYQETQYF.

With regard to this clonotype: A read error is possible here, since a much larger clone lies one base away. The conserved final phenylalanine or tryptophan is absent from the CDR3, which likely points to a read error. The V gene is TRBV7-9, the J gene TRBJ1-1; D might be TRBD1 (5 bases). V was pared by 1 base and J by 3 bases, with 12 bases between. Germline CDR1 and CDR2: SEHNR and FQNEAQ (reference sequence). The CDR3 consists of 15 residues. The DNA of the CDR3 is TGTGCCAGCAGCTTAGGGGCAGGGCGAGACACTGAAGCTTTCCTT. This gives the protein CASSLGAGRDTEAFL.

At least ten counts were recorded for this clonotype. The genes are TRBV9 and TRBJ1-1; no clear D gene. The V gene lost 1 base and the J gene lost 0 bases, with 4 bases spanning the gap. CDR3 size: 13 residues. CDR1 and CDR2 from the germline V gene are SGDLS and YYNGEE. The CDR3 DNA is TGTGCCAGCAGCGTAACAGTGAACACTGAAGCTTTCTTT. Its protein is CASSVTVNTEAFF.

The J gene is TRBJ1-5, the V gene TRBV12-5; the D gene is possibly TRBD1 (6 bases). Deletions cut 0 bases from V and 5 bases from J, with 11 bases between. Germline CDR1 reads LGHNT; CDR2 reads FRNRAP. The CDR3 runs 15 residues. The DNA for the CDR3 is TGTGCTAGTGGTTTGGTGGGGGGGCTGGATCAGCCCCAGCATTTT. This translates into CASGLVGGLDQPQHF.

J is TRBJ2-7 and V is TRBV19; possible D gene TRBD2, 5 bases. The V and J ends lost 1 base and 4 bases respectively, with 8 bases between them. The CDR3 runs 13 residues. Germline V gene sequence: CDR1 LNHDA, CDR2 SQIVND (reference sequence). DNA for the CDR3: TGTGCCAGTAGTATAGTAGAGGGTTACGAGCAGTACTTC. It yields the protein CASSIVEGYEQYF.

Turning to this clonotype: It may be a read error: a sequence one base away is much more abundant. This rearrangement joins TRBV2 to TRBJ1-5; D gene unclear. The length of the CDR3 is 14 residues. The V gene's germline CDR1 is SNHLY and CDR2 FYNNEI. The CDR3 DNA reads TGTGCCGGCAGCGATGTATATAGCAATCAGCCCCAGCATTTT. This codes for CAGSDVYSNQPQHF.

The rearrangement links TRBV6-5 to TRBJ1-1; 7 bases are shared with TRBD1. CDR3 size: 15 residues. The V gene's germline CDR1 is MNHEY and CDR2 SVGAGI. Trimming cost V 6 bases and J 3 bases; bases outside gene matches: 10. The CDR3 coding sequence is TGTGCCAGCAGCTCCGCGCGACAGGGCGACACTGAAGCTTTCTTT. It codes for CASSSARQGDTEAFF.

The sample holds many counts of this clonotype. The chain has TRBV19 and TRBJ2-3; no firm D call. The V gene's germline CDR1 is LNHDA and CDR2 SQIVND (reference sequence). Trimming left V 2 bases short and J 0 bases short, with 12 bases between. This CDR3 spans 16 amino acids. CDR3 nucleotides: TGTGCCAGTAGTATACTGGCATCTACTAGCACAGATACGCAGTATTTT. Encoded protein: CASSILASTSTDTQYF.

This clonotype has at least ten counts. The V and J genes are TRBV28 and TRBJ2-3; TRBD2 aligns across 11 bases. Germline CDR1 and CDR2: MDHEN and SYDVKM. This CDR3 is 17 amino acids long. Unmatched junction bases numbered 7, after V lost 2 bases and J lost 3 bases. DNA of the CDR3: TGTGCCAGCAGTTTACCTGGAACTAGCGGGAGAACAGATACGCAGTATTTT. This gives the protein CASSLPGTSGRTDTQYF.

The V and J genes are TRBV4-1 and TRBJ2-2; D unresolved. V was pared by 3 bases and J by 4 bases, with 6 bases between. The CDR3 covers 13 residues. The germline gives CDR1 MGHRA, CDR2 YSYEKL. DNA of the CDR3: TGCGCCAGCAGCCATGCCGGCACCGGGGAGCTGTTTTTT. This gives the protein CASSHAGTGELFF.

About this clonotype itself: This CDR3 is missing its conserved last phenylalanine or tryptophan, likely due to a read error. This CDR3 reads CASSSAYEQYS. CDR3 nucleotide sequence: TGTGCCAGCAGTTCCGCCTACGAGCAGTACTCC. The chain carries TRBV12-3 or TRBV12-4 and TRBJ2-7; D uncertain. V lost 4 bases, J lost 2 bases, and 3 bases lay in between. The CDR3 spans 11 residues.

As regards this clonotype: At one end the junction does not follow the germline gene, possibly because of a read error. CDR3 region: CAISPRGGYEQYF. CDR3 DNA: TGCGCCATCAGCCCCCGGGGCGGGTACGAGCAGTACTTC. The rearrangement joins TRBV4-1 to TRBJ2-7; D possibly uses TRBD1 or TRBD2 (5 bases each). The germline V gene encodes CDR1 MGHRA and CDR2 YSYEKL. The CDR3 is 13 amino acids.

In this sample, this clonotype turned up many times. This chain connects TRBV28 to TRBJ1-1; 7 bases are shared with TRBD1. J gave up 10 bases and V 3 bases, and 8 bases lay outside the gene matches. CDR1 and CDR2 from the germline V gene are MDHEN and SYDVKM. This CDR3 region has 13 residues. This chain's CDR3 is CASSFRGGARAFF. Here the CDR3 DNA reads TGTGCCAGCAGTTTTCGAGGGGGCGCGCGAGCTTTCTTT.

The chain couples TRBV5-1 to TRBJ2-1; possibly TRBD2 for D (5 bases). Germline V CDR1 and CDR2: SGHRS, YFSETQ. The CDR3 length is 15 residues. Trimming took 5 bases from V and 1 from J, leaving 13 bases between them. This chain's CDR3 is CASRDFRASYNEQFF. The CDR3 coding sequence is TGCGCCAGCAGGGACTTCCGGGCTTCCTACAATGAGCAGTTCTTC. The entire variable domain, with the rest obtained from reference TRBV5-1 and TRBJ2-1, is as follows: KAGVTQTPRYLIKTRGQQVTLSCSPISGHRSVSWYQQTPGQGLQFLFEYFSETQRNKGNFPGRFSGRQFSNSRSEMNVSTLELGDSALYLCASRDFRASYNEQFFGPGTRLTVL.

The rearrangement links TRBV28 to TRBJ2-5, with 7 bases aligning to TRBD1. V lost 4 bases to trimming and J lost 7 bases; unmatched junction nucleotides: 9. This CDR3 contains 14 residues. Germline CDR1 MDHEN, CDR2 SYDVKM. CDR3 loop: CASSSVETGMTQYF. CDR3 DNA: TGTGCCAGCAGTTCCGTTGAGACAGGGATGACCCAGTACTTC.

This clonotype has a single count. Germline and junction disagree at one end, which may indicate a read error. The genes are TRBV4-3 and TRBJ1-4; D gene uncertain. CDR3 size: 20 residues. CDR1 and CDR2 from the germline V gene are LGHNA and YSLEER. For the CDR3, the DNA is TGCGCCGGCAGCCAAGATTGGTTCCCGGCCGGAAAGGCAACTAATGAAAAACTGTTTTTT. Its protein product is CAGSQDWFPAGKATNEKLFF.

A word on this clonotype: A much larger clone differs from this one at a single base, so this may be a read error. V usage is TRBV5-1 and J usage is TRBJ2-3, with a possible D match to TRBD1 (5 bases). CDR3 length: 15 residues. Germline values: CDR1 SGHRS, CDR2 YFSETQ. CDR3: CARSFTGFPTDTQYF. The CDR3 nucleotides are TGCGCCAGAAGCTTTACAGGTTTCCCCACAGATACGCAGTATTTT.

In its sample, this clonotype was seen once. The CDR3 sequence is CASSFNPRTGRGYGYTF. The CDR3, as DNA: TGTGCCAGCAGTTTCAACCCCCGGACAGGTAGGGGGTATGGCTACACCTTC. This chain links TRBV12-3 or TRBV12-4 with TRBJ1-2, with 7 bases aligning to TRBD1. The CDR3 loop spans 17 amino acids. V shed 3 bases, J shed 5 bases, and the junction held 15 bases outside the gene matches.

The sample holds a few counts of this clonotype. The chain couples TRBV19 to TRBJ1-1, with D possibly matching TRBD1 (5 bases). The CDR3 covers 13 residues. Germline assignment: CDR1 LNHDA and CDR2 SQIVND (reference sequence). Trimming left V 3 bases short and J 5 bases short, with 10 bases between. The CDR3 nucleotides are TGTGCCAGTAGTATCCGGGGGGGGACTGAAGCTTTCTTT. Translation gives CASSIRGGTEAFF. Using reference TRBV19 and TRBJ1-1 for the parts outside the CDR3, the full variable domain is DGGITQSPKYLFRKEGQNVTLSCEQNLNHDAMYWYRQDPGQGLRLIYYSQIVNDFQKGDIAEGYSVSREKKESFPLTVTSAQKNPTAFYLCASSIRGGTEAFFGQGTRLTVV.

This chain uses TRBV12-3 or TRBV12-4 with TRBJ1-3; D is uncertain. The CDR3 extends over 14 amino acids. V lost 4 bases, J lost 3 bases, and 10 bases lay in between. The CDR3 protein is CASSSVVGGNTIYF. DNA for the CDR3: TGTGCCAGCAGTTCGGTGGTCGGTGGAAACACCATATATTTT.

This clonotype has ten or more counts. The gene calls are TRBV20-1 and TRBJ1-2, with 7 bases lining up with TRBD1. The CDR3 spans 14 residues. CDR1 DFQATT and CDR2 SNEGSKA come from the germline V gene (reference sequence). The V gene end was trimmed by 0 bases and the J gene end by 4 bases; junction bases not matched to a gene: 5. The CDR3 reads CSARETGRVYGYTF. In DNA, the CDR3 is TGCAGTGCTAGAGAGACAGGGAGGGTCTATGGCTACACCTTC.

There are many counts of this clonotype. The chain couples TRBV20-1 to TRBJ2-7, with a weak D call TRBD2 (5 bases). The length of the CDR3 is 16 residues. The V and J ends lost 0 bases and 2 bases respectively, with 17 bases between them. The germline gives CDR1 DFQATT, CDR2 SNEGSKA (reference sequence). The CDR3 here is CSARDPLRDSTYEQYF. The DNA of the CDR3 is TGCAGTGCTAGAGATCCTTTGAGGGATTCGACCTACGAGCAGTACTTC.

As for this clonotype: A much bigger clone sits one base away, suggesting this may be a read error. The V gene is TRBV27, the J gene TRBJ2-5; 12 nucleotides match TRBD2. CDR1 is MNHEY and CDR2 is SMNVEV in the germline V gene (reference sequence). The CDR3 runs 15 residues. CDR3 in amino acids: CASSLTSGGREPQYF. The DNA of the CDR3 is TGTGCCAGCAGTTTAACTAGCGGGGGGCGAGAGCCCCAGTACTTC.

This clonotype was counted between two and nine times. This chain connects TRBV19 to TRBJ2-3; possible D gene TRBD2, 5 bases. Between the trimmed V and J ends, which lost 8 bases and 0 bases, there was a span of 15 bases. Germline CDR1 reads LNHDA; CDR2 reads SQIVND (reference sequence). This CDR3 spans 15 amino acids. CDR3 region: CASRRTDSSTDTQYF. For the CDR3, the DNA is TGTGCCAGTCGGAGGACGGATAGCAGCACAGATACGCAGTATTTT.

CDR3 bases: TGTGCCAGCAGCCAAGATCGGGCTCCAACTGGCTACACCTTC. Amino acids: CASSQDRAPTGYTF. The chain couples TRBV3-1 to TRBJ1-2; D is undetermined. Germline CDR1 and CDR2: LGHDT and YNNKEL (reference sequence). The CDR3 loop spans 14 amino acids. V lost 0 bases and J 7 bases, leaving 12 bases between the germline ends.

The chain links TRBV24-1 to TRBJ2-2, with a weak D call TRBD1 (6 bases). Germline CDR1 KGHDR, CDR2 SFDVKD. V was cut by 5 bases and J by 6 bases, with 12 bases left in between. The CDR3 consists of 14 residues. CDR3 coding DNA: TGTGCCACCAGTGCCCGGGACATCGCCGGGGAGCTGTTTTTT. Protein: CATSARDIAGELFF.